Below, one T cell receptor beta chain is given with its context. The antigen is not known. This sample stems from a study of graft-versus-host responses after intestinal transplantation. The V and J ends lost 6 bases and 0 bases respectively, with 12 bases between them. Germline CDR1 and CDR2: MDHEN and SYDVKM. This CDR3 is 15 amino acids long. Profiled with immunoSEQ multiplex PCR; TCRdb holds only in-frame clones, not every one. The sample records 150,000 or so clones, over 90% being singletons. J is TRBJ2-1 and V is TRBV28; no firm D call. This TCR derives from a human donor who received an intestinal transplant. Source: unstimulated CD4+ T cells sorted from spleen or lymph node cells, taken before intestinal transplant. CDR3 region: CASSAEWDSYNEQFF. The CDR3 DNA reads TGTGCCAGCAGCGCGGAGTGGGACTCCTACAATGAGCAGTTCTTC.